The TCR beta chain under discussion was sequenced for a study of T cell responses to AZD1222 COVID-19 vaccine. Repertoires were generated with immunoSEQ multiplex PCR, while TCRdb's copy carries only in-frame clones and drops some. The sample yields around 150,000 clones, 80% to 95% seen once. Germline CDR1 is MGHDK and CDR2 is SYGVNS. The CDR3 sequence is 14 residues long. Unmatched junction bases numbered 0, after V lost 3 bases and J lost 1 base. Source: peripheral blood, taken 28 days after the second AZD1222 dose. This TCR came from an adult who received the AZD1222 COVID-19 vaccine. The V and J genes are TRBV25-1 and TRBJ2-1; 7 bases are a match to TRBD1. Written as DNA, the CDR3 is TGTGCCAGCAGTGAGACAGGGTCCTACAATGAGCAGTTCTTC. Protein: CASSETGSYNEQFF.